This T cell receptor (beta chain) comes out of a study of radiotherapy plus CTLA-4 blockade in lung cancer (dated 2018 in TCRdb). A note on the overall study: Among enrolled patients, approximately 19% had an objective response and about 30% reached disease control.

The study tested focal radiation therapy combined with CTLA-4 blockade (ipilimumab) in patients with chemo-refractory metastatic non-small-cell lung cancer. Receptor amplification or capture employed the immunoSEQ multiplex PCR assay. In TCRdb, the immuneACCESS table is reduced to in-frame sequences with V and J assigned. These tables do not hold every clone; where another copy was compared, an unresolved V gene accounts for under half, and the others remain unexplained. The sample table records about 59,000 clones; 60% to 80% of these occur just once. The top ten clones comprise 2.9% of the sample. Study-wide findings and limitations: After treatment with radiotherapy and ipilimumab, TCR clones that originated in tumors expanded in peripheral blood. The strongest predictors of response were reported to be early dynamic shifts in blood T cell clones along with a rise in serum interferon-beta following radiation.

CDR1 and CDR2, looked up from the germline V gene, are SNHLY and FYNNEI. Trimming at the junction amounts to 2 bases on V and 3 bases on J, and the germline ends lie 11 bases apart. The CDR3 holds 15 amino acids from the cysteine to the phenylalanine. This entry keeps only the CDR3 DNA: 45 bases, framed from base 1. Regarding this clone: Its antigen remains unidentified. Base qualities are not provided; no much larger clone lies one nucleotide away.

Sequenced here: peripheral blood, sampled from a patient treated with radiotherapy plus ipilimumab. The clonotype was recovered from a human donor with non-small cell lung cancer who had a complete response to radiotherapy plus ipilimumab. The rearranged segments are TRBV2 and TRBJ1-5; a weak D assignment points to TRBD1 (5 bases agree). Read as DNA, the sequence is TGTGCCAGCAGTGAAAGGGGCCTTGCCAATCAGCCCCAGCATTTT. It translates as CASSERGLANQPQHF.